This T cell receptor (beta chain) was documented in a study of cytomegalovirus exposure and HLA in healthy donors. V was pared by 5 bases and J by 3 bases, with 8 bases of the junction left unmatched. The CDR3 runs to 16 residues. Per germline, CDR1 LNHDA and CDR2 SQIVND (reference sequence). 13 Jbeta primers and 60 Vbeta primers were used for the PCR. Assay used: immunoSEQ multiplex PCR; TCRdb lists only in-frame clones, some missing. The sample includes some 80,000 clones, around three quarters of them seen just once. The clonotype comes from a man aged 40-49 years in good health and CMV-seronegative. What was sequenced was PBMCs. V and J are TRBV19 and TRBJ1-3; the match to TRBD1 covers 9 bases. Here the CDR3 reads CASSDGQGRFGNTIYF. The CDR3 region has the DNA TGTGCCAGTAGTGATGGACAGGGGAGATTTGGAAACACCATATATTTT.